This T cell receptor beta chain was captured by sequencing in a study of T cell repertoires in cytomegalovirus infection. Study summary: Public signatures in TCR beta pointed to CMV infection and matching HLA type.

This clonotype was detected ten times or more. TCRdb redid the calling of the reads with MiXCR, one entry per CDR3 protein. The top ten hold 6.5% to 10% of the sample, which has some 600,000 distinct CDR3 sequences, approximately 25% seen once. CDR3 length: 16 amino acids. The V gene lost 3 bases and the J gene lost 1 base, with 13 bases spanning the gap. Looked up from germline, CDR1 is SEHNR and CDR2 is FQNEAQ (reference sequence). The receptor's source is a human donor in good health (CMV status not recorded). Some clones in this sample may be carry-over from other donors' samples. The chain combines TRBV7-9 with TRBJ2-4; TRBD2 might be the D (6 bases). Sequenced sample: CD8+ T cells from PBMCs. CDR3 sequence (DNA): TGTGCCAGCAGCTTGGTAGGAGGGCTGGCCAAAAACATTCAGTACTTC. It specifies CASSLVGGLAKNIQYF.